These 29 T cell receptor beta chains share one sample of origin, sequenced in a study of blood T cell repertoires in COVID-19. Some clones are missing from TCRdb's copy, which holds only in-frame ones; the method was immunoSEQ multiplex PCR. The repertoire holds 95,000 to 150,000 clones, about 79% seen once, with approximately 2.5% in the top ten. The specimen sequenced was peripheral blood. These receptors all come from a man aged 70-80 years with acute or convalescent COVID-19.

The chain links TRBV27 to TRBJ2-3, with D unclear. Trimming shortened V by 3 bases and J by 1 base, and 5 bases separated the two germline ends. CDR1 is MNHEY and CDR2 is SMNVEV in the germline V gene (reference sequence). This CDR3 is built from 13 residues. CDR3 coding DNA: TGTGCCAGCAGTTTTCAGGGCACAGATACGCAGTATTTT. It is translated as CASSFQGTDTQYF.

CDR3 sequence (DNA): TGCGCCAGCAGACCGGCACAACCCGGGACAGGGGGCATTTGGGACACTGAAGCTTTCTTT. This sequence encodes CASRPAQPGTGGIWDTEAFF. J is TRBJ1-1 and V is TRBV5-1; the match to TRBD1 covers 12 bases. V shed 5 bases and J 3 bases; nucleotides not matched to a gene: 20. This CDR3 has 20 residues. CDR1 and CDR2 (germline): SGHRS, YFSETQ.

This chain links TRBV10-2 with TRBJ1-2, with TRBD1 matching 7 bases. The CDR3 totals 14 residues. Trimming removed 3 bases from V and 2 bases from J; junction bases left unmatched: 3. CDR1 is WSHSY and CDR2 is SAAADI in the germline V gene. The CDR3 sequence: CASSEKQGNYGYTF. The CDR3 DNA sequence: TGCGCCAGCAGTGAAAAACAGGGGAACTATGGCTACACCTTC.

The gene calls are TRBV7-2 and TRBJ2-6, with D possibly matching TRBD2 (5 bases). The CDR3 has 16 residues. Germline V gene data show CDR1 as SGHTA and CDR2 as FQGNSA. Trimming shortened V by 6 bases and J by 0 bases, and 12 bases separated the two germline ends. The CDR3 DNA sequence: TGTGCCAGCAGTCCCGATAGCGTCTCTGGGGCCAACGTCCTGACTTTC. It is translated as CASSPDSVSGANVLTF.

The chain carries TRBV15 and TRBJ2-7; 9 nucleotides align to TRBD2. The CDR3 extends over 16 amino acids. The germline V gene encodes CDR1 LNHNV and CDR2 YYDKDF (reference sequence). J was trimmed by 2 bases and V by 5 bases; bases with no gene match: 10. CDR3 DNA sequence: TGTGCCACCAGCGGACGTCGGACTAGCGTAGCCTACGAGCAGTACTTC. It specifies CATSGRRTSVAYEQYF.

CDR3 nucleotide sequence: TGTGCCAGCAGTCGACCGGGGGTCGGTGGCAATCAGCCCCAGCATTTT. As protein: CASSRPGVGGNQPQHF. This chain connects TRBV6-2 or TRBV6-3 to TRBJ1-5; possible D gene TRBD1, 5 bases. With 5 bases removed from V and 2 bases from J, the gap between germline ends came to 16 bases. The germline CDR1 and CDR2 sequences are MNHEY and SVGEGT. CDR3 length equals 16 residues.

This clone was found once. The identical CDR3 is also encoded by other nucleotide sequences in the sample. CDR3 sequence (DNA): TGTGCCAGCTCACCGCAGGGGGCTAGCAATCAGCCCCAGCATTTT. It specifies CASSPQGASNQPQHF. The chain is built from TRBV18 and TRBJ1-5; 8 bases agree with TRBD1. Germline lookup yields CDR1 KGHSH and CDR2 LQKENI. The CDR3 length is 15 residues. After removal of 3 bases from V and 0 bases from J, the junction contained 1 base not matched to a gene.

The CDR3 sequence: CASSRASEKLFF. CDR3 coding DNA: TGTGCCAGCTCGCGGGCCTCCGAAAAACTGTTTTTT. The chain is built from TRBV18 and TRBJ1-4, with no clear D. CDR3 length: 12 residues. V lost 6 bases and J 8 bases, leaving 10 bases between the germline ends. Germline V gives CDR1 KGHSH, CDR2 LQKENI.

This sequence joins TRBV7-9 and TRBJ1-3; a possible D gene is TRBD1 (5 bases). The CDR3 contains 16 residues. Germline V gene data show CDR1 as SEHNR and CDR2 as FQNEAQ (reference sequence). The ends were cut back, 5 bases at V and 2 bases at J, with 16 bases in the middle. DNA of the CDR3: TGTGCCAGCAGCCCGGCGGGGGGGATGGCTGGAAACACCATATATTTT. This codes for CASSPAGGMAGNTIYF.

This chain uses TRBV10-3 with TRBJ1-1; 9 nucleotides match TRBD1. V shed 9 bases, J shed 7 bases, and the junction held 12 bases outside the gene matches. The V gene's germline CDR1 is ENHRY and CDR2 SYGVKD. This CDR3 is 14 amino acids long. CDR3 DNA sequence: TGTGCCATATGGGGGGGACAGGGTATCAATGAAGCTTTCTTT. Amino acids: CAIWGGQGINEAFF.

This chain links TRBV5-4 with TRBJ2-7, with D tentatively TRBD2 (6 bases). This CDR3 has 15 residues. The V end was cut by 4 bases, the J end by 0 bases, with 14 bases between. Germline CDR1 and CDR2: SGHNT and YYREEE (reference sequence). The chain's CDR3 is CASSPGGSGSYEQYF. CDR3 DNA: TGTGCCAGCAGCCCCGGTGGTAGCGGCTCCTACGAGCAGTACTTC.

The V gene is TRBV7-2, the J gene TRBJ2-5; D is perhaps TRBD1 (5 bases). Germline lookup yields CDR1 SGHTA and CDR2 FQGNSA. Trimming took 1 base from V and 2 from J, leaving 11 bases between them. The CDR3 extends over 15 amino acids. This chain's CDR3 is CASSLVTHRQETQYF. The CDR3 coding sequence is TGTGCCAGCAGCTTAGTGACGCACAGGCAAGAGACCCAGTACTTC. The whole variable domain, remainder taken from reference TRBV7-2 and TRBJ2-5, is GAGVSQSPSNKVTEKGKDVELRCDPISGHTALYWYRQSLGQGLEFLIYFQGNSAPDKSGLPSDRFSAERTGGSVSTLTIQRTQQEDSAVYLCASSLVTHRQETQYFGPGTRLLVL.

In DNA form, the CDR3 reads TGTGCCAGCGCACCCGGGACAGGGAGATCCGGGGAGCTGTTTTTT. It specifies CASAPGTGRSGELFF. The rearrangement uses TRBV6-5 and TRBJ2-2; 9 bases align to TRBD1. The CDR3 is 15 amino acids. CDR1 MNHEY and CDR2 SVGAGI come from the germline V gene. The V and J ends lost 8 bases and 6 bases, in that order; junction bases with no gene match: 10.

V gene TRBV4-3 combines with J gene TRBJ2-7; a weak D match, TRBD1 (5 bases). There are 12 residues in the CDR3. Germline loops: CDR1 LGHNA, CDR2 YSLEER. V lost 6 bases and J lost 5, with 11 bases in between. CDR3 in amino acids: CASSLGADEQYF. CDR3 in DNA: TGCGCCAGCAGTCTAGGGGCAGACGAGCAGTACTTC.

This clone was found once. CDR3 sequence reads: CASSKKIVSNQPQHF. The CDR3, as DNA: TGTGCCAGCAGCAAAAAAATAGTCAGCAATCAGCCCCAGCATTTT. This sequence joins TRBV21-1 and TRBJ1-5. TRBV21-1 is deemed a pseudogene. This CDR3 is built from 15 residues.

This sequence joins TRBV7-9 and TRBJ1-4, with TRBD1 matching over 7 bases. The junction had 10 bases not matched to a gene; V was cut back by 5 bases and J by 4 bases. From germline, CDR1 is SEHNR and CDR2 FQNEAQ (reference sequence). CDR3 length equals 16 residues. Written as DNA, the CDR3 is TGTGCCAGCAGCCACTTAGGGGGGACAGTTAATGAAAAACTGTTTTTT. Translation gives CASSHLGGTVNEKLFF.

The CDR3 reads CASSRTGAFNTGELFF. CDR3 bases: TGTGCCAGCAGCAGGACAGGGGCCTTTAACACCGGGGAGCTGTTTTTT. This chain uses TRBV14 with TRBJ2-2, with 9 bases matching TRBD1. The CDR3 loop spans 16 amino acids. V was clipped by 5 bases and J by 2 bases; unmatched bases: 6. CDR1 is SGHDN and CDR2 is FVKESK in the germline V gene.

This clone was seen once. The chain uses TRBV5-5 and TRBJ2-5; possible D gene TRBD2, 6 bases. The CDR3 extends over 14 amino acids. CDR1 SGHKS and CDR2 YYEKEE come from the germline V gene (reference sequence). Trimming removed 6 bases at V and 2 bases at J, with 14 bases between. The CDR3 sequence is CASTPWGGQETQYF. The CDR3 coding sequence is TGTGCCAGCACCCCCTGGGGAGGTCAAGAGACCCAGTACTTC.

The chain uses TRBV2 and TRBJ1-4; TRBD1 is a possible D gene (6 bases). This CDR3 region has 14 residues. Trimming cost V 9 bases and J 8 bases, with 19 bases left between them. The germline gives CDR1 SNHLY, CDR2 FYNNEI. The CDR3 nucleotides are TGTGCCAGGGGGCCGGGGGGCGCCGGAGAAAAACTGTTTTTT. It translates to CARGPGGAGEKLFF.

The V and J genes are TRBV19 and TRBJ1-1; D not certain. CDR1 is LNHDA and CDR2 is SQIVND in the germline V gene (reference sequence). The CDR3 is made up of 15 amino acids. Trimming removed 0 bases from V and 1 base from J, with 9 bases in between. The CDR3 protein is CASSIDAGPNTEAFF. DNA for the CDR3: TGTGCCAGTAGTATAGACGCAGGTCCGAACACTGAAGCTTTCTTT. Looking up the rest from reference TRBV19 and TRBJ1-1 gives the full variable domain: DGGITQSPKYLFRKEGQNVTLSCEQNLNHDAMYWYRQDPGQGLRLIYYSQIVNDFQKGDIAEGYSVSREKKESFPLTVTSAQKNPTAFYLCASSIDAGPNTEAFFGQGTRLTVV.

This chain joins TRBV12-3 or TRBV12-4 and TRBJ1-5, with D maybe TRBD1 (6 bases). V dropped 5 bases and J dropped 7 bases, with 12 bases sitting between them. This CDR3 has 13 amino acids. The CDR3 DNA reads TGTGCCAGCAGTCAACAGGGTAACCAGCCCCAGCATTTT. It codes for CASSQQGNQPQHF.

This rearrangement joins TRBV19 to TRBJ1-3; no firm D call. The CDR3 is made up of 14 amino acids. Germline CDR1 reads LNHDA; CDR2 reads SQIVND (reference sequence). Trimming pared 4 bases from V and 10 bases from J, leaving 17 bases between. The CDR3 here is CASSTGKTTRTIYF. The CDR3 DNA is TGTGCCAGTAGTACCGGGAAAACCACTCGGACCATATATTTT. The full variable domain, its missing parts supplied by reference TRBV19 and TRBJ1-3, is DGGITQSPKYLFRKEGQNVTLSCEQNLNHDAMYWYRQDPGQGLRLIYYSQIVNDFQKGDIAEGYSVSREKKESFPLTVTSAQKNPTAFYLCASSTGKTTRTIYFGEGSWLTVV.

The chain links TRBV30 to TRBJ2-5, with 8 bases lining up with TRBD1. Trimming cost V 0 bases and J 1 base; bases outside gene matches: 4. The germline CDR1 and CDR2 sequences are GTSNPN and SVGIG (reference sequence). The CDR3 extends over 15 amino acids. In DNA form, the CDR3 reads TGTGCCTGGAGTGTAACCGGACAGGGCCAAGAGACCCAGTACTTC. Its translation is CAWSVTGQGQETQYF.

This clone was seen more than once but under ten times. The rearrangement links TRBV7-3 to TRBJ2-1; TRBD2 might be the D (6 bases). Germline V gives CDR1 SGHTA, CDR2 FQGTGA. The CDR3 length is 12 residues. Trimming stripped 5 bases from V and 8 bases from J, with 10 bases between. The CDR3 coding sequence is TGTGCCAGCAGCCGACGCGGGGATGAGCAGTTCTTC. Its translation: CASSRRGDEQFF.

The genes are TRBV30 and TRBJ1-2; D is ambiguous. CDR1 and CDR2 (germline): GTSNPN, SVGIG (reference sequence). The CDR3 has 12 amino acids. Trimming removed 0 bases at V and 2 bases at J, with 4 bases between. The CDR3 here is CAWSVRNYGYTF. In DNA, the CDR3 is TGTGCCTGGAGTGTACGGAACTATGGCTACACCTTC.

V usage is TRBV24-1 and J usage is TRBJ2-2; weak D call: TRBD1 (6 bases). This CDR3 is built from 15 residues. From germline, CDR1 is KGHDR and CDR2 SFDVKD. Deletions cut 3 bases from V and 4 bases from J, with 11 bases between. The CDR3 reads CATSDKTQGTGELFF. CDR3 coding DNA: TGTGCCACCAGTGATAAGACACAGGGCACCGGGGAGCTGTTTTTT.

The V gene is TRBV5-1, the J gene TRBJ1-4, with 9 bases matching TRBD1. CDR1 is SGHRS and CDR2 is YFSETQ in the germline V gene. This CDR3 spans 16 amino acids. The junction had 4 bases not matched to a gene; V was cut back by 4 bases and J by 0 bases. This CDR3 reads CASSPQGAATNEKLFF. The CDR3 DNA sequence: TGCGCCAGCAGCCCACAGGGGGCCGCAACTAATGAAAAACTGTTTTTT. Using reference TRBV5-1 and TRBJ1-4 for the parts outside the CDR3, the full variable domain is KAGVTQTPRYLIKTRGQQVTLSCSPISGHRSVSWYQQTPGQGLQFLFEYFSETQRNKGNFPGRFSGRQFSNSRSEMNVSTLELGDSALYLCASSPQGAATNEKLFFGSGTQLSVL.

The rearrangement uses TRBV6-5 and TRBJ1-3; D uncertain. The length of the CDR3 is 15 residues. Germline loops: CDR1 MNHEY, CDR2 SVGAGI. Deletions cut 4 bases from V and 1 base from J, with 11 bases between. The CDR3 sequence is CASSSSGGSGNTIYF. CDR3 sequence (DNA): TGTGCCAGCAGTTCCTCAGGAGGATCTGGAAACACCATATATTTT.

The J gene is TRBJ2-5, the V gene TRBV12-3 or TRBV12-4, with no clear D. The V and J ends lost 6 bases and 3 bases respectively, with 5 bases between them. This CDR3 is built from 11 residues. The CDR3 spells CASSLKETQYF. The CDR3 DNA is TGTGCCAGCAGCCTAAAAGAGACCCAGTACTTC.